This T cell receptor (beta chain) came from a study of CD8 T cells in ankylosing spondylitis. Study results and caveats: Disease-linked clones reportedly showed significant enrichment in matched ankylosing spondylitis synovial fluid. Roughly eight highly homologous variants made up a TCR beta motif that seemed to typify ankylosing spondylitis blood.

This clonotype turned up a few times. Its matching antigen is unknown. MiXCR was run by TCRdb on the 5' RACE reads, yielding one entry per CDR3 protein. The table shows 150,000 to 200,000 distinct CDR3 sequences, with under 35% occurring only once. The TCR originated in a male donor with ankylosing spondylitis. The sample consisted of synovial fluid, either unsorted or a sorted T cell fraction (not recorded which).

The CDR3 nucleotides read TGCGCCAGCAGCTTGGAATTCAGCTCCTACAATGAGCAGTTCTTC. This encodes CASSLEFSSYNEQFF. The genes are TRBV5-1 and TRBJ2-1; D uncertain. Trimming took off 0 bases at V and 0 bases at J, with 7 bases between the two ends. The CDR3 consists of 15 residues. The V gene's germline CDR1 is SGHRS and CDR2 YFSETQ.